This TCR beta chain was documented in a study of blood T cell repertoires in COVID-19. As for the study in general: Collection of acute and convalescent COVID-19 samples took place in the United States, Italy and Spain. PBMCs, B-cell-depleted T cells, or T cells provided the cDNA or gDNA that made up the material.

The method was immunoSEQ multiplex PCR; TCRdb's version includes in-frame clones alone and lacks a portion of them. Altogether a few hundred thousand clones are present, approximately 84% being singletons, with the ten largest covering under 1.3%. The V and J ends lost 6 bases and 3 bases respectively, with 17 bases between them. Germline CDR1 and CDR2: LNHDA and SQIVND (reference sequence). The CDR3 spans 15 residues. Participants, about 18 to 90 years old, spanned about 26 US areas. Cohorts were based on clinical histories the participants reported. This chain connects TRBV19 to TRBJ1-1, with a tentative D call TRBD1 (6 bases). The sequenced sample was PBMCs or T cells enriched from blood (not recorded which). This receptor was obtained from a woman in her thirties who had recovered from COVID-19. CDR3 sequence (DNA): TGTGCCAGTAGAGGGGCGTGGGGGGGCTACACTGAAGCTTTCTTT. Translating it yields CASRGAWGGYTEAFF.